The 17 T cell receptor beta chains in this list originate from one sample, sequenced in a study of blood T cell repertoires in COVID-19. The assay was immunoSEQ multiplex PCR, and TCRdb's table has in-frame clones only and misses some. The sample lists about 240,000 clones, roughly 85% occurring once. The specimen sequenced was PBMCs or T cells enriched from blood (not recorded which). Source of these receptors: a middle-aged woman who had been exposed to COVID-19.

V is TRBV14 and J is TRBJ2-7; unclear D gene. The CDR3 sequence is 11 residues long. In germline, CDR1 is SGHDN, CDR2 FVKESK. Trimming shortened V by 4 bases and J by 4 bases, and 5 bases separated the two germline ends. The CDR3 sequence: CASSRQYEQYF. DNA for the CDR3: TGTGCCAGCAGCCGACAATACGAGCAGTACTTC.

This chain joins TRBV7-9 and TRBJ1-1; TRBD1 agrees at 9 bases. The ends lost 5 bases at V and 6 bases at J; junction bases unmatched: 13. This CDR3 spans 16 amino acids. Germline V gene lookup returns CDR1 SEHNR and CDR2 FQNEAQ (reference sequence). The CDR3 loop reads CASSPRPGTGLPEAFF. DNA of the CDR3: TGTGCCAGCAGCCCAAGACCCGGGACAGGGCTACCTGAAGCTTTCTTT.

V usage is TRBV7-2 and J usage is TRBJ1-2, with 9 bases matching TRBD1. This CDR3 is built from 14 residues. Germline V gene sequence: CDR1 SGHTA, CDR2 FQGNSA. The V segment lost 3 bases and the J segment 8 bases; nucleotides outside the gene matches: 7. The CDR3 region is CASSFRDRVRGYTF. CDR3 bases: TGTGCCAGCAGCTTCCGGGACAGGGTGAGGGGCTACACCTTC.

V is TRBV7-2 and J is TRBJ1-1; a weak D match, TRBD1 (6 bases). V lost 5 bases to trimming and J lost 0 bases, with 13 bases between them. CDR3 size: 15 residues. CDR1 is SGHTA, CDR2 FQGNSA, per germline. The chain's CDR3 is CASSVTDSMNTEAFF. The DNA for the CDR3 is TGTGCCAGCAGCGTCACGGACAGCATGAACACTGAAGCTTTCTTT.

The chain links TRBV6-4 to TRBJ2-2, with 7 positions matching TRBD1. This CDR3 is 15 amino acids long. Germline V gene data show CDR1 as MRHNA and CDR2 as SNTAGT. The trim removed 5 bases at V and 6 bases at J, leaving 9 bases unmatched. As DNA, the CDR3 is TGTGCCAGCAGTCCCGGGACAGAGGGGGCCGGGGAGCTGTTTTTT. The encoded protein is CASSPGTEGAGELFF.

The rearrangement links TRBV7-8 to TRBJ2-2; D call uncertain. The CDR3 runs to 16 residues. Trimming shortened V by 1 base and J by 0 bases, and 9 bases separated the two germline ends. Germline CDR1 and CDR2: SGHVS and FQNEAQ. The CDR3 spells CASSLVPLANTGELFF. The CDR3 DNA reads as TGTGCCAGCAGCTTAGTACCCCTAGCGAACACCGGGGAGCTGTTTTTT.

The CDR3 region is CASSLPPGQSSYNSPLHF. CDR3 nucleotide sequence: TGTGCCAGCAGTCTGCCCCCGGGACAGAGCTCCTATAATTCACCCCTCCACTTT. This chain uses TRBV28 with TRBJ1-6; the match to TRBD1 covers 7 bases. V dropped 5 bases and J dropped 0; count of bases not matched to a gene: 10. The CDR3 loop spans 18 amino acids. Germline V lookup: CDR1 MDHEN, CDR2 SYDVKM.

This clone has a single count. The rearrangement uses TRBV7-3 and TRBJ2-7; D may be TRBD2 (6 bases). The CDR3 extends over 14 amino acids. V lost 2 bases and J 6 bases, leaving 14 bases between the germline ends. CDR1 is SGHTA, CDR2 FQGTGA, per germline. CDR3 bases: TGTGCCAGCAGCTTACTGGGGACTTCACTCGAGCAGTACTTC. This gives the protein CASSLLGTSLEQYF.

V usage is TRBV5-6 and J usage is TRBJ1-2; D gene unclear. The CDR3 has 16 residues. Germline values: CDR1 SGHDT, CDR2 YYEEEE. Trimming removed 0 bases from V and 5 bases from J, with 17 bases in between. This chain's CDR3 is CASSLADHLPGYGYTF. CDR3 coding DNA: TGTGCCAGCAGCTTGGCGGATCACCTCCCCGGGTATGGCTACACCTTC.

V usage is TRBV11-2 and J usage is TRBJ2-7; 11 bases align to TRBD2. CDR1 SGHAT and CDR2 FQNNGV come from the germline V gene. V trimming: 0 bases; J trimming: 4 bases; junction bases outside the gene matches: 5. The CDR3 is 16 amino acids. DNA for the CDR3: TGTGCCAGCAGCTTAGATCTAGCGGGGGGAGTTTACGAGCAGTACTTC. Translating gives CASSLDLAGGVYEQYF.

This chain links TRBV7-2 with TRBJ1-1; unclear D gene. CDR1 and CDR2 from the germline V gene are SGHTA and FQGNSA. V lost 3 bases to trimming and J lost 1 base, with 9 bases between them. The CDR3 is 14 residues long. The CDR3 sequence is CASSFSRENTEAFF. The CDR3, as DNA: TGTGCCAGCAGCTTTTCCCGCGAGAACACTGAAGCTTTCTTT.

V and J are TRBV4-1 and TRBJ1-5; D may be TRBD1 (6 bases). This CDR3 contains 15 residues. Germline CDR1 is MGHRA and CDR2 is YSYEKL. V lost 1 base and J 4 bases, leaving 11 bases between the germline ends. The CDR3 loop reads CASSQGTEMNQPQHF. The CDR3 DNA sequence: TGCGCCAGCAGCCAAGGGACAGAGATGAATCAGCCCCAGCATTTT.

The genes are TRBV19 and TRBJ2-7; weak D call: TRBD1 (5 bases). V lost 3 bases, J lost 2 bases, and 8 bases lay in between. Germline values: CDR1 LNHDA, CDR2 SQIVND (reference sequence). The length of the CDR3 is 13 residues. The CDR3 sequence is CASSMAGTYEQYF. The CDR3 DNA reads TGTGCCAGTAGTATGGCAGGGACCTACGAGCAGTACTTC. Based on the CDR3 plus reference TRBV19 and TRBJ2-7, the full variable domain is DGGITQSPKYLFRKEGQNVTLSCEQNLNHDAMYWYRQDPGQGLRLIYYSQIVNDFQKGDIAEGYSVSREKKESFPLTVTSAQKNPTAFYLCASSMAGTYEQYFGPGTRLTVT.

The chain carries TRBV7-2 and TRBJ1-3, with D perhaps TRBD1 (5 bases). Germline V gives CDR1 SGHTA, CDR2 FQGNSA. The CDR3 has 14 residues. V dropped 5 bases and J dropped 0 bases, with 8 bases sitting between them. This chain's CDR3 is CASSPDSSGNTIYF. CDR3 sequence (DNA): TGTGCCAGCAGCCCCGACAGCTCTGGAAACACCATATATTTT.

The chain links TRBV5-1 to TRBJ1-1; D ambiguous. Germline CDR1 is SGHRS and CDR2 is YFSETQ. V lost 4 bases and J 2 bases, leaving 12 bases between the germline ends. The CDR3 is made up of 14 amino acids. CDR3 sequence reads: CASSLTVINTEAFF. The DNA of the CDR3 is TGCGCCAGCAGCCTTACAGTAATTAACACTGAAGCTTTCTTT.

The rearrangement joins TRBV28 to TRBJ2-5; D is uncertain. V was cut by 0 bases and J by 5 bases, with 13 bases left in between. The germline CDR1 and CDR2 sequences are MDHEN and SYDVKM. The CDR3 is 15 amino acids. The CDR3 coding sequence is TGTGCCAGCAGTTTATGGACCCCATTGGGCGAGACCCAGTACTTC. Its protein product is CASSLWTPLGETQYF.

Here the CDR3 DNA reads TGCAGCGTCCTCCCGGGAGCAGGTGAAAAACTGTTTTTT. Residues: CSVLPGAGEKLFF. The V and J genes are TRBV29-1 and TRBJ1-4; no reliable D call. Germline CDR1 SQVTM, CDR2 ANQGSEA. The CDR3 has 13 residues. V shed 6 bases and J shed 7 bases, with 15 bases lying between them.